This is a list of T cell receptor beta chains from one sample in a study of blood T cell repertoires in COVID-19. The method was immunoSEQ multiplex PCR; TCRdb's version includes in-frame clones alone and lacks a portion of them. Of about 260,000 clones listed, more than 80% are singletons. Sequenced input: PBMCs or T cells enriched from blood (not recorded which). Receptor source: a man in his forties or fifties who had been exposed to COVID-19. Each CDR3 is given with its conserved first and last residue. Clone sizes are given selectively: once, few, many, or a class where the clone is expanded.

size,V,J,CDR3
.,TRBV7-2,TRBJ1-1,CASSLAFRDRLTEAFF
.,TRBV14,TRBJ1-1,CASSRQLSLSEAFF
.,TRBV3-1/TRBV3-2,TRBJ2-1,CASSQQTPSGLTYNEQFF
.,TRBV7-3,TRBJ2-1,CASSLYRGPYNEQFF
.,TRBV28,TRBJ2-3,CASSPAGDSSDTQYF
.,TRBV7-2,TRBJ1-5,CASSPKRGQQPQHF
.,TRBV19,TRBJ1-1,CASSKTGQMNTEAFF
.,TRBV24-1,TRBJ1-1,CATSDGATTEAFF
.,TRBV5-1,TRBJ2-2,CASSPGQGVGELFF
.,TRBV5-1,TRBJ2-7,CASSLGPPGGASSEQYF
.,TRBV10-2,TRBJ1-2,CASNLGQAYGYTF
.,TRBV5-6,TRBJ2-5,CASSPVASGGSKTQYF
.,TRBV11-2,TRBJ1-1,CASSLGGDTEAFF
.,TRBV9,TRBJ2-5,CASSGVAGRGETQYF
.,TRBV14,TRBJ1-4,CASSQASSGRAGEKLFF
.,TRBV18,TRBJ1-1,CASSPRIGEDTEAFF
.,TRBV2,TRBJ2-5,CASSDSETQYF
once,TRBV12-5,TRBJ2-2,CASGLGQKTGTGSGELFF